Below, 5 T cell receptor beta chains from the same sample are listed, as sequenced in a study of vaccination and CD4 T cells after COVID-19. These receptors have no identified antigens. Cultured CD4+ T cell DNA underwent sequencing with the Oncomine TCR Beta short-read assay. TCRdb processed the PCR reads anew with MiXCR; each CDR3 protein has one entry. The sample lists around 12,000 distinct CDR3 sequences; roughly 58% were seen once. Treatment defined: roughly 10-day PBMC culture with coronavirus spike peptide pools or control peptides (ViraFEST assay). The sequenced sample was cultured CD4+ T cells from blood, obtained after SARS-CoV-2 vaccination. The receptors come from a human donor with COVID-19.

The V and J genes are TRBV6-1 and TRBJ1-1; 8 bases are a match to TRBD1. V dropped 4 bases and J dropped 6; count of bases not matched to a gene: 10. The length of the CDR3 is 15 residues. Germline lookup yields CDR1 MNHNS and CDR2 SASEGT. The CDR3 spells CASSAVQLRGPEAFF. In DNA form, the CDR3 reads TGTGCCAGCAGTGCTGTCCAACTCAGGGGGCCTGAAGCTTTCTTT.

V is TRBV30 and J is TRBJ2-3; D is ambiguous. CDR1 and CDR2 from the germline V gene are GTSNPN and SVGIG (reference sequence). This CDR3 contains 12 residues. The V end lost 0 bases, the J end lost 7 bases, and 8 bases lay between the germline ends. As DNA, the CDR3 is TGTGCCTGGAGTGTAAGCGTTTATACGCAGTATTTT. Protein: CAWSVSVYTQYF.

The chain links TRBV7-2 to TRBJ1-1, with D hard to call. Trimming shortened V by 1 base and J by 11 bases, and 8 bases separated the two germline ends. The CDR3 is 11 amino acids. CDR1 is SGHTA, CDR2 FQGNSA, per germline. The CDR3 region is CASSLGRSAFF. DNA of the CDR3: TGTGCCAGCAGCTTAGGCCGTTCGGCTTTCTTT.

This sequence joins TRBV5-1 and TRBJ2-7; D is possibly TRBD1 (6 bases). Trimming stripped 0 bases from V and 4 bases from J, with 14 bases between. Germline CDR1 reads SGHRS; CDR2 reads YFSETQ. The CDR3 runs to 15 residues. The CDR3: CASSLGVGAPYEQYF. In DNA form, the CDR3 reads TGCGCCAGCAGCTTGGGGGTGGGGGCCCCGTACGAGCAGTACTTC.

The J gene is TRBJ2-3, the V gene TRBV29-1; the match to TRBD1 covers 7 bases. Trimming removed 7 bases from V and 1 base from J; junction bases left unmatched: 2. The CDR3 is made up of 12 amino acids. Germline V gives CDR1 SQVTM, CDR2 ANQGSEA. In nucleotides, the CDR3 is TGCAGCGGCGGACAGGGCACAGATACGCAGTATTTT. It codes for CSGGQGTDTQYF.